The T cell receptor beta chain under discussion was sequenced for a study of a mutant IDH1 vaccine in newly diagnosed glioma. Overall study context: Treated patients had a mean age of about 37 years and a sex split that was around 60% male and 37.5% female. Study findings and constraints: Alterations occurring in top peripheral T cell clonotypes seemed unrelated to pseudoprogression. Most patients, 85% to 95%, showed vaccine-induced immune responses.

The data were produced by immunoSEQ multiplex PCR, yet TCRdb's version contains in-frame clones alone and is incomplete. The table lists about 29,000 clones, approximately 84% of them singletons, with roughly 8% in the top ten. Turning to this clone: Antigen unknown.

The time point here: week 23, last vaccination. Doses consisted of 300 ug of mutant IDH1 20-mer peptide each, paired with topical imiquimod. The sequences come from PBMCs, collected from a glioma patient whose treatment included an IDH1 peptide vaccine. This receptor was obtained from a woman aged 18-29 years with glioma.

The CDR3 DNA sequence: TGTGCCAGCAGCTTCGTTGGCGGGGGCAACACTGAAGCTTTCTTT. Protein: CASSFVGGGNTEAFF. The chain recombines TRBV7-2 with TRBJ1-1; tentatively, D is TRBD1 (6 bases). The CDR3 consists of 15 residues. V lost 3 bases, J lost 2 bases, and 13 bases lay in between. Germline V CDR1 and CDR2: SGHTA, FQGNSA. The full variable domain, completed using reference TRBV7-2 and TRBJ1-1, is GAGVSQSPSNKVTEKGKDVELRCDPISGHTALYWYRQSLGQGLEFLIYFQGNSAPDKSGLPSDRFSAERTGGSVSTLTIQRTQQEDSAVYLCASSFVGGGNTEAFFGQGTRLTVV.